Listed below are T cell receptor beta chains from one sample, sequenced in a study of shared clonotypes between healthy human individuals. Some clones are missing from TCRdb's copy, which holds only in-frame ones; the method was immunoSEQ multiplex PCR. Of 2 million to 3 million clones detected, more than 90% appear once; the ten largest clones hold about 0.13%. What was sequenced was naive CD4+ T cells sorted from blood. The receptor set was obtained from a man younger than 35 in good health. Both conserved end residues are part of each CDR3. D genes are given only for firm matches. Not all rows give a size; the values are once, few, many and, for expanded clones, a class.

d_gene: TRBD1
abundance: once
j_gene: TRBJ2-1
v_gene: TRBV13
CDR3nt: TGTGCCAGCAGACAAGGGGGCTTCAATGAGCAGTTCTTC
CDR3aa: CASRQGGFNEQFF

d_gene: NA
abundance: NA
j_gene: TRBJ1-1
v_gene: TRBV14
CDR3nt: TGTGCCAGCAGCCAAGAACAGGCGAGGAACACTGAAGCTTTCTTT
CDR3aa: CASSQEQARNTEAFF

d_gene: TRBD2
abundance: NA
j_gene: TRBJ2-7
v_gene: TRBV23-1
CDR3nt: TGCGCCAGCAGTCCGGGGGGACACGAGCAGTACTTC
CDR3aa: CASSPGGHEQYF

d_gene: NA
abundance: NA
j_gene: TRBJ1-4
v_gene: TRBV5-1
CDR3nt: TGCGCCAGCAGGGACCAACGTGAAAAACTGTTTTTT
CDR3aa: CASRDQREKLFF

d_gene: TRBD2
abundance: NA
j_gene: TRBJ2-3
v_gene: TRBV7-2
CDR3nt: TGTGCCAGCAGCTTAGGTGGGACTAGCGGTGAAGATACGCAGTATTTT
CDR3aa: CASSLGGTSGEDTQYF

d_gene: NA
abundance: NA
j_gene: TRBJ1-6
v_gene: TRBV27
CDR3nt: TGTGCCAGCAGCCCCATTGACCTAGATAATTCACCCCCCCACTTT
CDR3aa: CASSPIDLDNSPPHF

d_gene: TRBD1
abundance: NA
j_gene: TRBJ1-6
v_gene: TRBV11-2
CDR3nt: TGTGCCAGCAGCTTACGAATGGACAGGGACGATTCACCCCTCCACTTT
CDR3aa: CASSLRMDRDDSPLHF

d_gene: NA
abundance: NA
j_gene: TRBJ2-1
v_gene: TRBV18
CDR3nt: TGTGCCAGCTCACCTACGAGACTAGCCTACAATGAGCAGTTCTTC
CDR3aa: CASSPTRLAYNEQFF

d_gene: TRBD2
abundance: NA
j_gene: TRBJ2-1
v_gene: TRBV9
CDR3nt: TGTGCCAGCAGCGTGTCGGGGGGTCTTTCCTACAATGAGCAGTTCTTC
CDR3aa: CASSVSGGLSYNEQFF

d_gene: TRBD2
abundance: once
j_gene: TRBJ2-7
v_gene: TRBV25-1
CDR3nt: TGTGCCAGCAGTGACCTTAGCGGGACGACCTCCTACGAGCAGTACTTC
CDR3aa: CASSDLSGTTSYEQYF

d_gene: NA
abundance: NA
j_gene: TRBJ1-5
v_gene: TRBV6-5
CDR3nt: TGTGCCAGCAGTTCTAATAGCAATCAGCCCCAGCATTTT
CDR3aa: CASSSNSNQPQHF

d_gene: NA
abundance: NA
j_gene: TRBJ2-1
v_gene: TRBV7-9
CDR3nt: TGTGCCAGCAGCTTTGAGGGGAGTGAGCAGTTCTTC
CDR3aa: CASSFEGSEQFF

d_gene: TRBD1
abundance: NA
j_gene: TRBJ1-1
v_gene: TRBV10-3
CDR3nt: TGTGCCATCAGTGAGTCGGGACAGGGAGATGAAGCTTTCTTT
CDR3aa: CAISESGQGDEAFF

d_gene: TRBD2
abundance: NA
j_gene: TRBJ2-3
v_gene: TRBV7-9
CDR3nt: TGTGCCAGCAGCGAAGGGTTGGGGGGGATAGATACGCAGTATTTT
CDR3aa: CASSEGLGGIDTQYF

d_gene: NA
abundance: NA
j_gene: TRBJ2-1
v_gene: TRBV7-2
CDR3nt: TGTGCCAGCAGCTTATATATTGGGTCAGGGGCCTACAATGAGCAGTTCTTC
CDR3aa: CASSLYIGSGAYNEQFF

d_gene: TRBD1
abundance: NA
j_gene: TRBJ1-1
v_gene: TRBV6-5
CDR3nt: TGTGCCAGCAGCTCGGGACAGGGCTTCACTGAAGCTTTCTTT
CDR3aa: CASSSGQGFTEAFF

d_gene: NA
abundance: NA
j_gene: TRBJ1-1
v_gene: TRBV15
CDR3nt: TGTGCCACCTACCGAACGACAGCGAACACTGAAGCTTTCTTT
CDR3aa: CATYRTTANTEAFF

d_gene: NA
abundance: NA
j_gene: TRBJ1-3
v_gene: TRBV4-2
CDR3nt: TGTGCCAGCAGCCTGGAGGCAGAGGACACCATATATTTT
CDR3aa: CASSLEAEDTIYF

d_gene: NA
abundance: NA
j_gene: TRBJ2-3
v_gene: TRBV30
CDR3nt: TGTGCCTGGAGTGTACGGGGGAAAGATACGCAGTATTTT
CDR3aa: CAWSVRGKDTQYF

d_gene: TRBD2
abundance: NA
j_gene: TRBJ2-5
v_gene: TRBV28
CDR3nt: TGTGCCAGCAGCAAACTGGGGACTAGCGGACAAGAGACCCAGTACTTC
CDR3aa: CASSKLGTSGQETQYF

d_gene: NA
abundance: once
j_gene: TRBJ2-7
v_gene: TRBV6-1
CDR3nt: TGTGCCAGCAGTGGGAGGGACTTCCGATTTGAGCAGTACTTC
CDR3aa: CASSGRDFRFEQYF

d_gene: TRBD1
abundance: NA
j_gene: TRBJ1-1
v_gene: TRBV6-5
CDR3nt: TGTGCCAGCGAGAGGGGGACAGGGGTAACTGAAGCTTTCTTT
CDR3aa: CASERGTGVTEAFF

d_gene: NA
abundance: NA
j_gene: TRBJ2-7
v_gene: TRBV27
CDR3nt: TGTGCCAGCAGTTTATCTAGGGGCGACAACTACGAGCAGTACTTC
CDR3aa: CASSLSRGDNYEQYF

d_gene: TRBD1
abundance: once
j_gene: TRBJ1-5
v_gene: TRBV11-2
CDR3nt: TGTGCCAGCAGCCAATCGACAGGGCTTCAGCCCCAGCATTTT
CDR3aa: CASSQSTGLQPQHF

d_gene: NA
abundance: NA
j_gene: TRBJ2-7
v_gene: TRBV6-5
CDR3nt: TGTGCCAGCAGTTACCATCGGCCGGGAGAGGGCTACGAGCAGTACTTC
CDR3aa: CASSYHRPGEGYEQYF

d_gene: TRBD1
abundance: NA
j_gene: TRBJ1-1
v_gene: TRBV28
CDR3nt: TGTGCCAGCAGTCCGGGACAGGGGTTGAACACTGAAGCTTTCTTT
CDR3aa: CASSPGQGLNTEAFF

d_gene: NA
abundance: NA
j_gene: TRBJ1-1
v_gene: TRBV6-5
CDR3nt: TGTGCCAGCAGTTACCTTTCGGGCCGGGACACTGAAGCTTTCTTT
CDR3aa: CASSYLSGRDTEAFF

d_gene: TRBD1
abundance: NA
j_gene: TRBJ1-2
v_gene: TRBV11-2
CDR3nt: TGTGCCAGCAGCTTATTAGGGGGCCCGAGGATGGATAACTATGGCTACACCTTC
CDR3aa: CASSLLGGPRMDNYGYTF

d_gene: NA
abundance: NA
j_gene: TRBJ2-7
v_gene: TRBV28
CDR3nt: TGTGCCAGCGCATTGGCCTCGCCGGGACGCACGAACTTC
CDR3aa: CASALASPGRTNF

d_gene: TRBD2
abundance: NA
j_gene: TRBJ2-7
v_gene: TRBV6-5
CDR3nt: TGTGCCAGCAGTTACGGGGGAAGCGGGGGGGCCGACGAGCAGTACTTC
CDR3aa: CASSYGGSGGADEQYF

d_gene: NA
abundance: NA
j_gene: TRBJ1-5
v_gene: TRBV11-2
CDR3nt: TGTGCCAGCAGCTTAGATGGGGTACTCCGGCCCCAGCATTTT
CDR3aa: CASSLDGVLRPQHF

d_gene: NA
abundance: NA
j_gene: TRBJ2-1
v_gene: TRBV5-4
CDR3nt: TGTGCCAGCAGCTTGGGAGAACTTGTCTACAATGAGCAGTTCTTC
CDR3aa: CASSLGELVYNEQFF

d_gene: NA
abundance: NA
j_gene: TRBJ2-5
v_gene: TRBV5-1
CDR3nt: TGCGCCAGCAGCTTGGTTGCGGCGCCCGGGGAGACCCAGTACTTC
CDR3aa: CASSLVAAPGETQYF

d_gene: TRBD1
abundance: NA
j_gene: TRBJ2-5
v_gene: TRBV5-1
CDR3nt: TGCGCCAGCAGCCCCGGGACAGCCAAAGAGACCCAGTACTTC
CDR3aa: CASSPGTAKETQYF

d_gene: NA
abundance: once
j_gene: TRBJ2-5
v_gene: TRBV7-3
CDR3nt: TGTGCCAGCAGCTCCACCGGCCCAGGGACCCAGTACTTC
CDR3aa: CASSSTGPGTQYF

d_gene: NA
abundance: NA
j_gene: TRBJ2-3
v_gene: TRBV5-1
CDR3nt: TGCGCCAGCAGCCCTGAGCCCCAAAGAACAGATACGCAGTATTTT
CDR3aa: CASSPEPQRTDTQYF

d_gene: TRBD1
abundance: NA
j_gene: TRBJ2-3
v_gene: TRBV28
CDR3nt: TGTGCCAGCAGTGAGGGACAGGGGGCCACAGATACGCAGTATTTT
CDR3aa: CASSEGQGATDTQYF